This T cell receptor beta chain was identified in a study of CDR3 diversity in severe acne. On this clonotype: No conserved phenylalanine or tryptophan ends this CDR3, so it is likely a read error.

TCRdb re-called the PCR reads with MiXCR, one entry per CDR3 protein. Found here are roughly 100,000 distinct CDR3 sequences, roughly half of them singletons; the top ten hold around 12%. Germline assignment: CDR1 LNHDA and CDR2 SQIVND (reference sequence). The CDR3 runs 13 residues. Trimming cost V 7 bases and J 1 base, with 7 bases left between them. The V call is TRBV19, the J call TRBJ1-4; the D is unclear. This receptor was identified in a male donor with acne. Input material: blood. The CDR3: CASKGRTNEKLFS. In DNA form, the CDR3 reads TGTGCCAGTAAGGGCAGAACTAATGAAAAACTGTTTTCT.